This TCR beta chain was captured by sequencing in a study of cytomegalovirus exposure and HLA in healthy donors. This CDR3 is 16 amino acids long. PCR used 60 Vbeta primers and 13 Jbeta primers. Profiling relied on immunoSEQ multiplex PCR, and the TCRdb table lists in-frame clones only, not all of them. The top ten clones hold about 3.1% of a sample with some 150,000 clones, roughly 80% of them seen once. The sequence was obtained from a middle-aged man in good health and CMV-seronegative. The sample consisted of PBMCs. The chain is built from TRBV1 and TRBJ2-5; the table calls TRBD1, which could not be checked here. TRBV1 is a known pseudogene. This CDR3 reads CTSSQDKQGTRETQYF. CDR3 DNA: TGCACCAGCAGCCAAGATAAACAGGGAACTCGGGAGACCCAGTACTTC.